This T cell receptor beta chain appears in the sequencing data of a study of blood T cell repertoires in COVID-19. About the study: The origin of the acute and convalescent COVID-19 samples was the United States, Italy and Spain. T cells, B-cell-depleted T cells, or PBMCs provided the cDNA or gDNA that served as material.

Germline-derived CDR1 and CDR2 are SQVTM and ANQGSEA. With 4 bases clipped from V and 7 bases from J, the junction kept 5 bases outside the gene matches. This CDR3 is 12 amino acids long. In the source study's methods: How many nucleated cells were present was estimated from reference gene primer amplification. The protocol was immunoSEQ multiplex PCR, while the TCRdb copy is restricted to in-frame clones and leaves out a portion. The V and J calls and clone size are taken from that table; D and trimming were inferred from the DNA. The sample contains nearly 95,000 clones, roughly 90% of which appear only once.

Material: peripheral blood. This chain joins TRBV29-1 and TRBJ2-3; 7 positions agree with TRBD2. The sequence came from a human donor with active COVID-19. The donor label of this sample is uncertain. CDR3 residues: CSVVGEGNTQYF. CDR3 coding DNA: TGCAGCGTTGTCGGGGAGGGAAATACGCAGTATTTT.